The rows below give T cell receptor beta chains drawn from one sample of a study of T cell responses to AZD1222 COVID-19 vaccine. Generated by immunoSEQ multiplex PCR, the TCRdb table keeps only in-frame clones and is missing some. This sample has approximately 140,000 clones, with 92% found just once. The source was peripheral blood, collected 28 days after the second AZD1222 dose. The receptors were gathered from an adult who received the AZD1222 COVID-19 vaccine. Each CDR3 is given with its conserved first and last residue. A D gene is named only where the DNA matches it firmly. Clone size is not always given. Where it is, it says once, few, many or a class for expanded clones.

D	size	V	J	DNA	CDR3
TRBD2	-	TRBV9	TRBJ2-3	TGTGCCAGCAGCTCCAGACTAGCGGGAGCCACAGATACGCAGTATTTT	CASSSRLAGATDTQYF
-	-	TRBV28	TRBJ1-5	TGTGCCACCATGGGGGGGGAAGAAGGCAATCAGCCCCAGCATTTT	CATMGGEEGNQPQHF
-	-	TRBV19	TRBJ1-5	TGTGCCAGTAGTACAACAGGAGGAAATCAGCCCCAGCATTTT	CASSTTGGNQPQHF
-	-	TRBV7-3	TRBJ2-1	TGTGCCAGCAGCTTAGAACACAGCTCCTACAATGAGCAGTTCTTC	CASSLEHSSYNEQFF
TRBD2	-	TRBV7-2	TRBJ2-2	TGTGCCAGCAGCACTAGCGGGAGGGGAGCCGGGGAGCTGTTTTTT	CASSTSGRGAGELFF
-	-	TRBV11-2	TRBJ1-2	TGTGCCAGCAGCACGAATCAGGGGAATGGCTACACCTTC	CASSTNQGNGYTF
-	-	TRBV2	TRBJ1-1	TGTGCCAGCAGTCAAGGCCCCAGGGAATCGAACACTGAAGCTTTCTTT	CASSQGPRESNTEAFF
TRBD2	-	TRBV7-3	TRBJ2-1	TGTGCCAGCAGCCCCACTAGCGGGCCAACTTACAATGAGCAGTTCTTC	CASSPTSGPTYNEQFF
-	-	TRBV7-3	TRBJ1-1	TGTGCCAGCAGCTTCGATGGGACGAAAGCTTTCTTT	CASSFDGTKAFF
-	-	TRBV6-2/TRBV6-3	TRBJ2-7	TGTGCCAGCAGTTCAGACAGAACACGCGAGCAGTACTTC	CASSSDRTREQYF
-	-	TRBV7-8	TRBJ1-4	TGTGCCAGCAGCTTCGGCGTCGGAGAAAAACTGTTTTTT	CASSFGVGEKLFF
TRBD2	few	TRBV7-9	TRBJ2-1	TGTGCCAGCAGCGAACGGACTAGCGGATACAATGAGCAGTTCTTC	CASSERTSGYNEQFF
-	-	TRBV28	TRBJ2-5	TGTGCCAGCAGTAAGACAGGGACTAAAGAGACCCAGTACTTC	CASSKTGTKETQYF
-	-	TRBV10-1	TRBJ1-2	TGCGCCAGCAGTGAGAAAGGGACCTATGGCTACACCTTC	CASSEKGTYGYTF
-	-	TRBV19	TRBJ1-3	TGTGCCAGTACTAGCGGGACGGCAGGAAACACCATATATTTT	CASTSGTAGNTIYF
-	-	TRBV9	TRBJ1-2	TGTGCCAGCAGCGTAGGTTGGGGCTCTGGCTACACCTTC	CASSVGWGSGYTF
-	-	TRBV20-1	TRBJ2-5	TGCAGTGCTAGAAGAGAGACCCAGTACTTC	CSARRETQYF
-	-	TRBV6-6	TRBJ2-5	TGTGCCAGCAGTTACGCGAATCAGAGGGAGACCCAGTACTTC	CASSYANQRETQYF
TRBD1	once	TRBV15	TRBJ2-7	TGTGCCACCAGCAGAGACCGGACAGGGCGCCTCTACGAGCAGTACTTC	CATSRDRTGRLYEQYF
-	-	TRBV14	TRBJ2-7	TGTGCCAGCAGCCAAGTAAGGGTAAGGGAGCAGTACTTC	CASSQVRVREQYF
-	-	TRBV11-2	TRBJ1-2	TGTGCCAGCAGCTCCGTAAGATTTAACTATGGCTACACCTTC	CASSSVRFNYGYTF
-	-	TRBV5-1	TRBJ2-7	TGCGCCAGCAGCTTACAGACCTACGAGCAGTACTTC	CASSLQTYEQYF
TRBD1	-	TRBV10-3	TRBJ2-3	TGTGCCATCAGTGAGGCCGGGACAGGATTACTCACAGATACGCAGTATTTT	CAISEAGTGLLTDTQYF
TRBD2	-	TRBV5-1	TRBJ2-3	TGCGCCAGCTCCGACAGAGCGGGAGGGCCGGTTACGCAGTATTTT	CASSDRAGGPVTQYF
TRBD1	-	TRBV19	TRBJ1-1	TGTGCCAGTATCCCCGAGTCCGGGACAGGGGGCGGGTACACTGAAGCTTTCTTT	CASIPESGTGGGYTEAFF
-	-	TRBV4-3	TRBJ1-1	TGCGCCAGCAGCCTGAGCATAACGAACACTGAAGCTTTCTTT	CASSLSITNTEAFF
TRBD2	-	TRBV20-1	TRBJ2-7	TGCAGTGCTAGTTTGCGGGGGGCTTACTACGAGCAGTACTTC	CSASLRGAYYEQYF
TRBD2	-	TRBV7-3	TRBJ2-7	TGTGCCAGCAGCTCTAGCGGGAGTCACGAGCAGTACTTC	CASSSSGSHEQYF
TRBD2	-	TRBV27	TRBJ2-2	TGTGCCAGCAGTCTCGGGACTATGGGGAAGGACGGGGAGCTGTTTTTT	CASSLGTMGKDGELFF
-	-	TRBV19	TRBJ1-2	TGTGCCAGCGAAAGGGGGGCGGCGGTATTCACCTTC	CASERGAAVFTF
-	-	TRBV15	TRBJ1-2	TGTGCCACCAGCACAGGAAGGCGGGAGGGTGGCTACACCTTC	CATSTGRREGGYTF
TRBD2	once	TRBV27	TRBJ2-1	TGTGCCAGCAGCCAAGCGGGAGTTCTGAATGAGCAGTTCTTC	CASSQAGVLNEQFF
-	-	TRBV29-1	TRBJ2-7	TGCAGCGTTGAAGGTCGTCAGGGAAGGTCCTACGAGCAGTACTTC	CSVEGRQGRSYEQYF
TRBD1	-	TRBV4-1	TRBJ1-5	TGCGCCAGCAGCCAAGTTGGAACAGGGGGCCATCAGCCCCAGCATTTT	CASSQVGTGGHQPQHF
-	-	TRBV10-3	TRBJ1-6	TGTGCCATCAGTGAGTCTGAGTTCCAAGGGGCCCTCCACTTT	CAISESEFQGALHF
-	-	TRBV9	TRBJ1-1	TGTGCCAGCAGCGTAGTTGACGTGAGCACTGAAGCTTTCTTT	CASSVVDVSTEAFF
-	-	TRBV3-1/TRBV3-2	TRBJ1-1	TGTGCCAGCAGCCAAGAATTGCAGGGTGAGGCTTTCTTT	CASSQELQGEAFF
TRBD2	-	TRBV7-2	TRBJ2-2	TGTGCCAGCAGCTTAGCTTCCGGGACTAGCGGGAAGACCGGGGAGCTGTTTTTT	CASSLASGTSGKTGELFF
-	-	TRBV28	TRBJ2-7	TGTGCCAGCAGCTCTAGGGCGGGTTACTATAGACAGTACTTC	CASSSRAGYYRQYF
TRBD1	-	TRBV6-6	TRBJ2-7	TGTGCCAGTAGTTATGCCTACGGGACAGTCGAGCAGTACTTC	CASSYAYGTVEQYF
-	-	TRBV19	TRBJ1-2	TGTGCCAGTAAGGAGGGTGGTGGCTACACCTTC	CASKEGGGYTF
TRBD2	-	TRBV6-5	TRBJ2-1	TGTGCCAGCAGGGCGGCAGCGGGAGTTGAGGATGAGCAGTTCTTC	CASRAAAGVEDEQFF
-	-	TRBV19	TRBJ1-4	TGTGCCAGCACATCAGGGTCGGATGAAAAACTGTTTTTT	CASTSGSDEKLFF